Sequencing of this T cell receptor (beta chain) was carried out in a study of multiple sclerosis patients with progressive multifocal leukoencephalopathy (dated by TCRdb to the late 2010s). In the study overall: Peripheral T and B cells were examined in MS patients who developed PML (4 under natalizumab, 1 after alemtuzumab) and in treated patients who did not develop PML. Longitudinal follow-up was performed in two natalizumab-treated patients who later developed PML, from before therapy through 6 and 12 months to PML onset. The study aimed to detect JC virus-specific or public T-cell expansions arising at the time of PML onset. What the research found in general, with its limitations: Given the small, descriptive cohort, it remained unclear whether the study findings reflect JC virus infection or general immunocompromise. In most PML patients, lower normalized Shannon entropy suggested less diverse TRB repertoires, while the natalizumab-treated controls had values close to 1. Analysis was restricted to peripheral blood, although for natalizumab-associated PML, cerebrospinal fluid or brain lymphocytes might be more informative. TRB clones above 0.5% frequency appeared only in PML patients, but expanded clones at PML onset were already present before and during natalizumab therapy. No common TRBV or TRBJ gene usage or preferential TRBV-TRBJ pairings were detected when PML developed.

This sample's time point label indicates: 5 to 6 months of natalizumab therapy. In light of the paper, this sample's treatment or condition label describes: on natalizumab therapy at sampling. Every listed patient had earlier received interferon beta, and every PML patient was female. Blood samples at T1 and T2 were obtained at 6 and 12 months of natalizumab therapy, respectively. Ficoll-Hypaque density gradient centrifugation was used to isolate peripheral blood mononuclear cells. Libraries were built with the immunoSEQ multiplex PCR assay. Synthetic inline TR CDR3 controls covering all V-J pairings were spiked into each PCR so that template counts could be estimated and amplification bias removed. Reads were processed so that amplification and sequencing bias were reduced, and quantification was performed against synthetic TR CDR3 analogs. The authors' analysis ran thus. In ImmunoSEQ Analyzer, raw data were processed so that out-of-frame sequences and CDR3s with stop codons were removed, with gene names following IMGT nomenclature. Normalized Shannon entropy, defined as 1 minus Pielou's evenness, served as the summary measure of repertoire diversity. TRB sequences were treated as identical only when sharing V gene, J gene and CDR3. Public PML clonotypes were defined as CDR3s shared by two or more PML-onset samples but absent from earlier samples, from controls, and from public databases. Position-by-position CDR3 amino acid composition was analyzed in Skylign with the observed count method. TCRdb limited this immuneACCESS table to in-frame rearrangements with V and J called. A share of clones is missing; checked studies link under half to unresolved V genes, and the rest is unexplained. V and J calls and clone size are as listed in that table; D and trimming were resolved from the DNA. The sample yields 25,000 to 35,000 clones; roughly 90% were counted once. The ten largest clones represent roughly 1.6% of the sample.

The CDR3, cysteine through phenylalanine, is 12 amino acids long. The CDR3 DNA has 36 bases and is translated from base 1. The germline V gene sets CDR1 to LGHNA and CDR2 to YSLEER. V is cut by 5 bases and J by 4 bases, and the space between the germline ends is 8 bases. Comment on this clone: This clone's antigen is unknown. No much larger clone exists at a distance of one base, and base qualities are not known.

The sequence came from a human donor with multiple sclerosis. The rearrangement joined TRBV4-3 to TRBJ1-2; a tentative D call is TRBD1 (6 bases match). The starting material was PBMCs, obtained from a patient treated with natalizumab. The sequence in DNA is TGCGCCAGCAGCGGACAGTCCTATGGCTACACCTTC. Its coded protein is CASSGQSYGYTF.